This T cell receptor (beta chain) was retrieved from a study of T cell repertoires in cytomegalovirus infection. Background on the study: CMV infection together with matching HLA type was indicated by public TCR beta signatures.

General study points: Cumulated frequencies of public TCR beta families served to identify carriers of CMV plus the relevant HLA. In two of eight donors, the top clonotype was HLA-C-restricted CMV-specific.

In the case of this clonotype: Its antigen is not identified.

V dropped 4 bases and J dropped 9 bases, with 7 bases sitting between them. The CDR3 spans 12 residues. Germline V gives CDR1 SEHNR, CDR2 FQNEAQ (reference sequence). TCRdb passed the reads through MiXCR, listing each CDR3 protein once. This sample has around 570,000 distinct CDR3 sequences; just under 40% occur once, and the top ten carry around 48%. The sequences come from cultured PBMCs, collected from culture after CMV antigen stimulation. This TCR came from a human donor in good health (CMV status not recorded). Some clones in this sample may be carry-over from other donors' samples. This rearrangement joins TRBV7-9 to TRBJ1-6; no clear D. The CDR3 region has the DNA TGTGCCAGCAGCTCCCGACTTTCACCCCTCCACTTT. Amino acid sequence: CASSSRLSPLHF.